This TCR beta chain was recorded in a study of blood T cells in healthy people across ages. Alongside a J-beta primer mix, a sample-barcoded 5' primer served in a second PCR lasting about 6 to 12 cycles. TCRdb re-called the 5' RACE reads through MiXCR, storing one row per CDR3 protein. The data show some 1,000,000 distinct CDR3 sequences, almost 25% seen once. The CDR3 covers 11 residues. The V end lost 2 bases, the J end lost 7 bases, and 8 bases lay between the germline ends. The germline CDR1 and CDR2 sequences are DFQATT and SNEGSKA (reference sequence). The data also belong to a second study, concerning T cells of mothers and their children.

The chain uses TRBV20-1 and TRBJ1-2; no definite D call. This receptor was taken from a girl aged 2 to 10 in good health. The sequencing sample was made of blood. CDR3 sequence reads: CSARKFSGYTF. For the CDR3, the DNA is TGCAGTGCTAGAAAGTTTAGTGGCTACACCTTC.